The T cell receptor (beta chain) described here comes from a study of T cell responses to AZD1222 COVID-19 vaccine. Trimming shortened V by 5 bases and J by 1 base, and 19 bases separated the two germline ends. CDR1 SGHNT and CDR2 YYREEE come from the germline V gene (reference sequence). The CDR3 extends over 17 amino acids. Libraries were prepared by immunoSEQ multiplex PCR; TCRdb keeps only in-frame clonotypes and omits some of them. Counted here are approximately 100,000 clones, approximately 90% occurring once; the ten biggest clones make up 1% to 1.5%. The J gene is TRBJ2-4, the V gene TRBV5-4; D may match TRBD1 or TRBD2 (6 bases each). This receptor was identified in an adult in good health. The starting material was peripheral blood, obtained on day 0 of AZD1222 vaccination. CDR3: CASSLTGGGEAKNIQYF. The CDR3 nucleotides read TGTGCCAGCAGTTTAACCGGGGGCGGGGAGGCCAAAAACATTCAGTACTTC.